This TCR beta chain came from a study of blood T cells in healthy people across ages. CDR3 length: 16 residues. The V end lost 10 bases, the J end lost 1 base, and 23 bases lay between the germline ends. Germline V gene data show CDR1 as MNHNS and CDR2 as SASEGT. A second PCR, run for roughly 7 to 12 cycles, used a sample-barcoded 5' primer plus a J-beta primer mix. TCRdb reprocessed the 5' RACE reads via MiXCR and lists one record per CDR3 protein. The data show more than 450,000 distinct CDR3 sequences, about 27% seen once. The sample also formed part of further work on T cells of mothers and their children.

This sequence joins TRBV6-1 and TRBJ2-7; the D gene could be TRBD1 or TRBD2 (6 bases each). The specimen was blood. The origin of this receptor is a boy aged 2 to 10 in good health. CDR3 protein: CATRAVGGASSYEQYF. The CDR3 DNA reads TGTGCCACCCGAGCGGTGGGGGGCGCTTCGTCCTACGAGCAGTACTTC.